Listed below are T cell receptor beta chains from one sample, sequenced in a study of blood T cells in healthy people across ages. MiXCR, run by TCRdb on the 5' RACE reads, gives a single entry per CDR3 protein. The profile covers about 930,000 distinct CDR3 sequences, with almost 30% appearing a single time and 10% taken by the ten largest. These records were also assigned to another study, of T cells of mothers and their children.

The material sequenced was blood. The source of these receptors is a woman aged 40 to 50 in good health. The CDR3 runs from the conserved cysteine through the conserved F or W. A row's size may be missing; if present it is once, few, many or a size class.

length	V	size	J	CDR3
17	TRBV5-5	many	TRBJ2-6	CASSLGGLTSGANVLTF
14	TRBV5-1	NA	TRBJ2-2	CASSPSTGTGELFF
13	TRBV20-1	many	TRBJ2-5	CSAPLANQETQYF
15	TRBV9	many	TRBJ2-5	CASSPSTGTDETQYF
12	TRBV20-1	NA	TRBJ1-2	CSARGPGDGYTF
12	TRBV12-3/TRBV12-4	few	TRBJ2-5	CASCTSGLTQYF
16	TRBV5-1	many	TRBJ2-2	CASSLARGANTGELFF
14	TRBV20-1	many	TRBJ2-7	CSATRTGVGNEQYF
13	TRBV7-2	few	TRBJ2-3	CASSSPGTAMQYF
15	TRBV28	NA	NA	CASSFEAIAGDEQYF
16	TRBV6-5	NA	TRBJ2-3	CASSFTGRQATDTQYF
14	TRBV6-1	NA	TRBJ1-1	CASRSDRINTEAFF
15	TRBV28	many	TRBJ2-7	CASSFPDSLVREQYF
13	TRBV7-2	NA	TRBJ2-1	CASSRDLPNEQFF
15	TRBV27	NA	TRBJ1-5	CASSLSRASNQPQHF
15	TRBV29-1	NA	TRBJ2-5	CSVDWGVNDRETQYF
14	TRBV24-1	few	TRBJ2-3	CAASGTGGTDTQYF
17	TRBV5-1	few	TRBJ1-4	CASSYGTLAGPEEKLFF
12	TRBV4-2	NA	TRBJ1-5	CASSPSAQPQHF
14	TRBV7-9	many	TRBJ1-1	CASSPWTENTEAFF
16	TRBV27	NA	TRBJ1-5	CASSLSFGGSNQPQHF
13	TRBV28	NA	TRBJ2-7	CASSGTASLGQYF
16	TRBV5-1	NA	TRBJ2-4	CASSLGGTSGERKRYF
15	TRBV27	few	TRBJ2-7	CASSSAGTSKGEQYF
15	TRBV20-1	NA	TRBJ2-2	CSARPPGARPGELFF
17	TRBV9	many	TRBJ1-2	CASSASPTPGPNYGYTF
17	TRBV20-1	few	TRBJ1-5	CSASPKGGTAFNQSQHF
15	TRBV24-1	NA	TRBJ1-5	CATSDSSGPNQPQHF
14	TRBV5-6	NA	TRBJ1-4	CASRETGDNEKLFF
12	TRBV20-1	NA	TRBJ1-1	CSARKLNTEAFF
15	TRBV5-1	few	TRBJ2-7	CASSGAGDLSYEQYF
14	TRBV5-1	few	TRBJ1-2	CASSPGTVRYGYTF